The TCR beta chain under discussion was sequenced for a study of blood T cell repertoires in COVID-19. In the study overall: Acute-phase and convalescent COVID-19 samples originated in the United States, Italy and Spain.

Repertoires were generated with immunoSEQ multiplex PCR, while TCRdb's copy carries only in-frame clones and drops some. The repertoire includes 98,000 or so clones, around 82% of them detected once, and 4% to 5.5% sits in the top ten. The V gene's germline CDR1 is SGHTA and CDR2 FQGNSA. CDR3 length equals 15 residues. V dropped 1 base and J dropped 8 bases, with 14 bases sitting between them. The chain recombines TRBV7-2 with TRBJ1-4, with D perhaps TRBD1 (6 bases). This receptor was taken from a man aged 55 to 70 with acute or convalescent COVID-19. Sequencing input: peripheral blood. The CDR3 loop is CASSLGGQGWEKLFF. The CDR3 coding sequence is TGTGCCAGCAGCTTAGGGGGGCAGGGTTGGGAAAAACTGTTTTTT.